This section outlines one T cell receptor (beta chain) sequence together with its context. Each patient went into thyroid surgery without having received any treatment. This record belongs to a study of metastatic and nonmetastatic thyroid tumors. In the study overall: Malignant thyroid and benign thyroid patients provided blood and tumor or nodule tissue whose repertoires were compared.

TCRdb re-analyzed the PCR reads through MiXCR. The table has 85,000 to 100,000 clones, about 13% seen once. V lost 5 bases and J lost 3; bases outside the gene matches: 6. This CDR3 has 14 amino acids. Germline CDR1 is SGHNT and CDR2 is YENEEA. The TCR sequence derives from a female donor with papillary thyroid cancer or a benign thyroid nodule (not recorded which). Some clones in this sample may be carry-over from other donors' samples. Source material: blood. The V call is TRBV11-3, the J call TRBJ2-7, with 8 bases fitting TRBD1. The CDR3 sequence: CASSPRGTGYEQYF. For the CDR3, the DNA is TGTGCCAGCAGCCCACGGGGGACAGGCTACGAGCAGTACTTC.